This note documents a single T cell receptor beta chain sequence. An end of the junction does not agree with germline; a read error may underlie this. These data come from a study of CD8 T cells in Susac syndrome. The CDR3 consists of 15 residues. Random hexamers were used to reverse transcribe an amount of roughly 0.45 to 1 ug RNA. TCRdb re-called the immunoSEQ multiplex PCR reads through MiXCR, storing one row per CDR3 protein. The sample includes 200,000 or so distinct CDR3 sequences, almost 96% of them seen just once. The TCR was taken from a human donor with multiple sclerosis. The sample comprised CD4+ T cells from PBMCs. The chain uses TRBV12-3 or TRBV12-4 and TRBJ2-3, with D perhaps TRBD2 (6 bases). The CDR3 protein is CASRLGGVGTDTQYF. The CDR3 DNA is TGTGCCAGCAGATTAGGAGGGGTAGGGACAGATACGCAGTATTTT.